This T cell receptor beta chain is drawn from a study of neoadjuvant nivolumab and ipilimumab in lung cancer. The study, taken as a whole, reports: Compared with tumor-adjacent uninvolved lung, resected tumors showed greater richness and clonality. Only two of four nivolumab-treated tumors gained richness and clonality by surgery. TCR sequencing covered a small number of samples. Higher pretherapy blood TCR richness went with higher resected-tumor richness.

In the case of this clone: Its matching antigen is unknown.

Sequenced by immunoSEQ multiplex PCR; TCRdb stores in-frame clones only, minus some. The sample lists more than 10,000 clones, almost 96% occurring once. The TCR comes from an adult with non-small cell lung cancer. The sample consisted of peripheral blood, taken after neoadjuvant nivolumab, alone or with ipilimumab, at or shortly before surgery.

CDR3 residues: CASSLRGRGTYEQYF. Written as DNA, the CDR3 is TGTGCCAGCAGCTTGCGGGGAAGGGGGACCTACGAGCAGTACTTC. The chain couples TRBV5-4 to TRBJ2-7, with TRBD1 as a possible D gene (6 bases). Germline V gene sequence: CDR1 SGHNT, CDR2 YYREEE (reference sequence). V lost 1 base and J 2 bases, leaving 13 bases between the germline ends. The CDR3 sequence is 15 residues long. The whole variable domain, remainder taken from reference TRBV5-4 and TRBJ2-7, is ETGVTQSPTHLIKTRGQQVTLRCSSQSGHNTVSWYQQALGQGPQFIFQYYREEENGRGNFPPRFSGLQFPNYSSELNVNALELDDSALYLCASSLRGRGTYEQYFGPGTRLTVT.